The text below deals with one T cell receptor beta chain. Cohorts were determined from participant-reported clinical history. As originally analysed: Nucleated cell number was recorded as an estimate derived from reference gene primer amplification. This table comes from immunoSEQ multiplex PCR, and its TCRdb copy is limited to in-frame clones, with some not included. V, J and clone size reflect that table, while D and trimming were determined from the DNA. Of about 390,000 clones in the sample, roughly 89% were seen once. The data were obtained in a study of blood T cell repertoires in COVID-19. For the study at large: Samples representing acute and convalescent COVID-19 were sourced from the United States, Italy and Spain. PBMCs, B-cell-depleted T cells, or T cells were the source of the cDNA or gDNA that made up the material.

The germline V and J ends were trimmed by 4 bases and 5 bases, with 15 bases remaining between them. Germline loops: CDR1 SGHRS, CDR2 YFSETQ. CDR3 length equals 14 residues. V and J are TRBV5-1 and TRBJ1-2, with D tentatively TRBD1 (5 bases). The sequence derives from a woman in her forties or fifties who had recovered from COVID-19. Input material: PBMCs or T cells enriched from blood (not recorded which). The CDR3 DNA follows: TGCGCCAGCAGCCTATCCTCCAAGGGGTATGGCTACACCTTC. This translates into CASSLSSKGYGYTF.